These 21 T cell receptor beta chains came from one sample sequenced in a study of blood T cells in healthy people across ages. Next came a second PCR, run for roughly 6 to 11 cycles, which used a sample-barcoded 5' primer along with a J-beta primer mix. TCRdb reprocessed the 5' RACE reads with MiXCR, giving one entry per CDR3 protein. This sample has around 650,000 distinct CDR3 sequences, with 40% to 45% found just once. The sample comprised blood. These receptors were collected from a man aged 80 or over in good health.

The V call is TRBV20-1, the J call TRBJ2-1; TRBD1 matches 8 bases. The V and J ends lost 0 bases and 0 bases, in that order; junction bases with no gene match: 13. The germline gives CDR1 DFQATT, CDR2 SNEGSKA (reference sequence). This CDR3 comprises 19 residues. The CDR3 here is CSARDPDRGALSSYNEQFF. DNA of the CDR3: TGCAGTGCTAGAGATCCTGACAGGGGAGCCTTGAGCTCCTACAATGAGCAGTTCTTC.

To note about this clonotype: Just one base apart from a much larger clone, this may be a read error. J is TRBJ2-1 and V is TRBV20-1; D not resolved. The CDR3 length is 15 residues. V lost 3 bases, J lost 4 bases, and 16 bases lay in between. Germline CDR1 and CDR2: DFQATT and SNEGSKA (reference sequence). The CDR3 sequence is CSARLVDGDYNEQFF. In DNA form, the CDR3 reads TGCAGTGCTAGGTTAGTGGACGGAGATTACAATGAGCAGTTCTTC.

In its sample, this clonotype was seen a few times. The chain employs TRBV7-2 and TRBJ2-5, with a possible D match to TRBD2 (6 bases). Looked up from germline, CDR1 is SGHTA and CDR2 is FQGNSA. V was clipped by 5 bases and J by 1 base, with 11 bases between them. The CDR3 extends over 14 amino acids. Here the CDR3 DNA reads TGTGCCAGCAGCCGTGATAGCGGCCAAGAGACCCAGTACTTC. Its translation is CASSRDSGQETQYF.

The CDR3 bases are TGTGCCAGCAGTTTATCGTACGGACAGGTTGCTGGGGCCAACGTCCTGACTTTC. Its translation is CASSLSYGQVAGANVLTF. This chain links TRBV27 with TRBJ2-6; 7 bases line up with TRBD1. Germline CDR1 reads MNHEY; CDR2 reads SMNVEV (reference sequence). V gave up 0 bases and J gave up 2 bases; unmatched junction bases: 7. The CDR3 spans 18 residues. Full variable domain (rest looked up from reference TRBV27 and TRBJ2-6): EAQVTQNPRYLITVTGKKLTVTCSQNMNHEYMSWYRQDPGLGLRQIYYSMNVEVTDKGDVPEGYKVSRKEKRNFPLILESPSPNQTSLYFCASSLSYGQVAGANVLTFGAGSRLTVL.

The chain couples TRBV6-1 to TRBJ1-2, with 7 positions matching TRBD1. With V trimmed by 10 bases and J by 6 bases, 8 bases remained unmatched. The germline V gene encodes CDR1 MNHNS and CDR2 SASEGT. There are 12 residues in the CDR3. The DNA for the CDR3 is TGTGCCAAAGGAGAGGGGGCGGATGGCTACACCTTC. Encoded protein: CAKGEGADGYTF.

The chain joins TRBV5-1 to TRBJ2-7; 7 bases agree with TRBD2. The J segment lost 0 bases and the V segment lost 0 bases, leaving 9 bases of the junction unmatched. This CDR3 is 17 amino acids long. From germline, CDR1 is SGHRS and CDR2 YFSETQ. CDR3 amino acids: CASSLGMERGSSYEQYF. DNA for the CDR3: TGCGCCAGCAGCTTGGGAATGGAGCGGGGAAGCTCCTACGAGCAGTACTTC. The full variable domain, rest sourced from reference TRBV5-1 and TRBJ2-7, is KAGVTQTPRYLIKTRGQQVTLSCSPISGHRSVSWYQQTPGQGLQFLFEYFSETQRNKGNFPGRFSGRQFSNSRSEMNVSTLELGDSALYLCASSLGMERGSSYEQYFGPGTRLTVT.

CDR3 region: CASSSAPGTIADTQYF. The CDR3 region has the DNA TGTGCCAGCAGCTCGGCTCCGGGGACTATAGCGGATACGCAGTATTTT. The chain has TRBV7-2 and TRBJ2-3, with 7 nucleotides matching TRBD2. The CDR3 length is 16 residues. The germline V gene encodes CDR1 SGHTA and CDR2 FQGNSA. The J segment lost 6 bases and the V segment lost 4 bases, leaving 13 bases of the junction unmatched.

This rearrangement joins TRBV11-2 to TRBJ2-1; D assignment may be TRBD1 or TRBD2 (5 bases each). This CDR3 region has 12 residues. The ends were cut back, 8 bases at V and 13 bases at J, with 18 bases in the middle. Germline-derived CDR1 and CDR2 are SGHAT and FQNNGV. As DNA, the CDR3 is TGTGCCAGCGGGTACCAGGGAGAGACCCAGTTCTTC. It translates to CASGYQGETQFF.

This clonotype was recorded a few times. This sequence joins TRBV4-3 and TRBJ2-1; D gene ambiguous. This CDR3 spans 14 amino acids. Germline lookup yields CDR1 LGHNA and CDR2 YSLEER. Between the trimmed V and J ends, which lost 7 bases and 5 bases, there was a span of 15 bases. The CDR3 DNA reads TGCGCCAGCACCCTCTTTGTAGGAAACAATGAGCAGTTCTTC. Protein: CASTLFVGNNEQFF.

The V call is TRBV4-3, the J call TRBJ1-5, with a tentative D call TRBD1 (5 bases). Trimming removed 0 bases from V and 4 bases from J, with 10 bases in between. The CDR3 runs to 15 residues. The germline gives CDR1 LGHNA, CDR2 YSLEER. The CDR3 region has the DNA TGCGCCAGCAGCCAAGATTACCGGGGGAATCAGCCCCAGCATTTT. Translated, it gives CASSQDYRGNQPQHF.

The genes are TRBV6-2 or TRBV6-3 and TRBJ2-1; no firm D call. This CDR3 region has 16 residues. Looked up from germline, CDR1 is MNHEY and CDR2 is SVGEGT. Trimming removed 2 bases at V and 0 bases at J, with 11 bases between. The CDR3 DNA reads as TGTGCCAGCAGTTACGTCTATTCGAGCTCCTACAATGAGCAGTTCTTC. This gives the protein CASSYVYSSSYNEQFF.

The chain couples TRBV2 to TRBJ1-4; possible D gene TRBD1, 5 bases. The V end lost 3 bases, the J end lost 0 bases, and 5 bases lay between the germline ends. The CDR3 sequence is 14 residues long. Germline V gene lookup returns CDR1 SNHLY and CDR2 FYNNEI. In DNA, the CDR3 is TGTGCCAGCAGTGACAGGGCAACTAATGAAAAACTGTTTTTT. Amino acid sequence: CASSDRATNEKLFF.

The chain couples TRBV4-3 to TRBJ1-1, with 7 bases lining up with TRBD1. The CDR3 contains 12 residues. After removal of 5 bases from V and 8 bases from J, the junction contained 5 bases not matched to a gene. CDR1 and CDR2 from the germline V gene are LGHNA and YSLEER. CDR3 residues: CASSGGGREAFF. The CDR3, as DNA: TGCGCCAGCAGCGGAGGGGGCAGGGAAGCTTTCTTT.

A note on this clonotype: Sequence at one end of the junction differs from germline and may be a read error. The chain joins TRBV7-2 to TRBJ2-1; 8 positions match TRBD1. This CDR3 spans 16 amino acids. CDR1 and CDR2 from the germline V gene are SGHTA and FQGNSA. CDR3 in amino acids: CASSVSGTGGYNGQFF. In DNA, the CDR3 is TGTGCCAGCAGCGTATCCGGGACAGGAGGTTACAATGGGCAGTTCTTC.

The V call is TRBV4-3, the J call TRBJ2-1; 12 bases match TRBD2. With 4 bases clipped from V and 4 bases from J, the junction kept 8 bases outside the gene matches. Germline V gene lookup returns CDR1 LGHNA and CDR2 YSLEER. This CDR3 is 17 amino acids long. The CDR3 is CASSLIYGLAGYNEQFF. DNA of the CDR3: TGCGCCAGCAGCCTCATCTACGGACTAGCGGGGTACAATGAGCAGTTCTTC.

This clonotype was recorded a few times. The CDR3 spells CASSLSWDRGRSVGYTF. As DNA, the CDR3 is TGTGCCAGCAGTTTATCGTGGGACAGGGGGCGCTCCGTTGGCTACACCTTC. The chain carries TRBV27 and TRBJ1-2; the match to TRBD1 covers 12 bases. The germline CDR1 and CDR2 sequences are MNHEY and SMNVEV (reference sequence). The ends lost 0 bases at V and 7 bases at J; junction bases unmatched: 9. The CDR3 is 17 residues long.

This clonotype has just one count. The chain uses TRBV6-5 and TRBJ2-7; TRBD1 might be the D (6 bases). Germline lookup yields CDR1 MNHEY and CDR2 SVGAGI. The CDR3 covers 13 residues. The ends were cut back, 10 bases at V and 7 bases at J, with 20 bases in the middle. The CDR3: CATRRTGLGEQYF. The CDR3 DNA follows: TGTGCCACCAGACGTACAGGGCTGGGGGAGCAGTACTTC.

This clonotype was seen ten or more times. V usage is TRBV20-1 and J usage is TRBJ2-7; TRBD2 matches 12 bases. This CDR3 has 14 amino acids. Germline lookup yields CDR1 DFQATT and CDR2 SNEGSKA (reference sequence). The CDR3, as DNA: TGCAGCGCGCCCTCAACTAGCGGGAGGCGCGAGCAGTACTTC. This encodes CSAPSTSGRREQYF.

This chain links TRBV5-8 with TRBJ2-7, with 9 bases fitting TRBD2. CDR3 length: 14 amino acids. Per germline, CDR1 SGHTS and CDR2 YDEGEE. Trimming at V came to 0 bases and at J to 6 bases, leaving 4 bases not matched to a gene. CDR3 in DNA: TGTGCCAGCAGCTTGGGGCTAGCGGGGAGCGAGCAGTACTTC. It codes for CASSLGLAGSEQYF.

The rearrangement joins TRBV11-3 to TRBJ2-4; D could derive from TRBD1 or TRBD2 (7 bases each). In germline, CDR1 is SGHNT, CDR2 YENEEA. V was trimmed by 5 bases and J by 1 base, leaving 21 bases between them. This CDR3 has 18 residues. The CDR3 here is CASSPGGRETNAKNIQYF. The CDR3 DNA reads as TGTGCCAGCAGCCCAGGGGGGAGGGAGACCAACGCCAAAAACATTCAGTACTTC.

As concerns this clonotype: At one boundary the junction diverges from the germline segment, which might be a read error. This chain links TRBV6-1 with TRBJ1-1; D is undetermined. The CDR3 loop spans 13 amino acids. Germline V gene sequence: CDR1 MNHNS, CDR2 SASEGT. CDR3: CASKLETNTEASF. The DNA for the CDR3 is TGTGCCAGCAAGCTCGAGACGAACACTGAAGCTTCCTTT.